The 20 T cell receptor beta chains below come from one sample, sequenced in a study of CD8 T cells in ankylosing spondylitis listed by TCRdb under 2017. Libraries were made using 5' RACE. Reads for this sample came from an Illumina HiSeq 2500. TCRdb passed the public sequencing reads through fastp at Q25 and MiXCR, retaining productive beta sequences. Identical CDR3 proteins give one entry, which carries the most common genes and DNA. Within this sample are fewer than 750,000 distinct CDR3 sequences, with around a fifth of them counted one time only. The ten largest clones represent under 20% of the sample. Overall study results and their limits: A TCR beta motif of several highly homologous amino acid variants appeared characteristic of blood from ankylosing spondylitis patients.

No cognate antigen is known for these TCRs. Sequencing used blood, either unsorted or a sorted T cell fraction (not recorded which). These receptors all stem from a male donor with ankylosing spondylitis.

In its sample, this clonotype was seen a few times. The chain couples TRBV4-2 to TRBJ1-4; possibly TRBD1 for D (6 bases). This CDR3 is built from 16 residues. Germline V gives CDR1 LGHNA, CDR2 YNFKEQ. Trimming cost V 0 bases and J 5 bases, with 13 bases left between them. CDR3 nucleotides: TGTGCCAGCAGCCAAGATTCGGACAGCCTAAATGAAAAACTGTTTTTT. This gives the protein CASSQDSDSLNEKLFF.

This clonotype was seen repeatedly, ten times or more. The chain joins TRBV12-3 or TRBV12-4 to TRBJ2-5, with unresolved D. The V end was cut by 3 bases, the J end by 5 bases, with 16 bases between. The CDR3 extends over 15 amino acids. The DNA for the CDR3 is TGTGCCAGCAGTTTTGATCCCGGCGCGTGGGAGACCCAGTACTTC. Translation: CASSFDPGAWETQYF.

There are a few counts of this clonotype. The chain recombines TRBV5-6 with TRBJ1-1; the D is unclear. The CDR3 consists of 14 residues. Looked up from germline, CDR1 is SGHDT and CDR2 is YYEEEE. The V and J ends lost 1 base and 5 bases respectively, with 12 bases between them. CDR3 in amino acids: CASSLLWVGTEAFF. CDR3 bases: TGTGCCAGCAGCTTGCTATGGGTTGGGACTGAAGCTTTCTTT.

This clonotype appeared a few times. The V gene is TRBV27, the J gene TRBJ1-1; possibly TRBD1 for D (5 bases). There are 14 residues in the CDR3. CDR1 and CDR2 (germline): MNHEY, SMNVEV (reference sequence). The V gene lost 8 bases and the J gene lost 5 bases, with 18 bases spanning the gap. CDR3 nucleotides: TGTGCCAGCGGAAGCCAGGGAGGGCCAACTGAAGCTTTCTTT. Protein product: CASGSQGGPTEAFF.

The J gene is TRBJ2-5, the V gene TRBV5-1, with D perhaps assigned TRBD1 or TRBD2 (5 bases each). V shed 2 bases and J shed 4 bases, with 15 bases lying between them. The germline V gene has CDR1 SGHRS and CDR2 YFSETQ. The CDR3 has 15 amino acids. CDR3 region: CASSFGTRTGETQYF. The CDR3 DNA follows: TGCGCCAGCAGCTTCGGGACGCGGACGGGAGAGACCCAGTACTTC.

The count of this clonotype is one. CDR3 in DNA: TGCAGTGCTAGAGGAATTACGGGATTGTACAATGAGCAGTTCTTC. Protein: CSARGITGLYNEQFF. The V gene is TRBV20-1, the J gene TRBJ2-1; possibly TRBD2 for D (5 bases). The CDR3 is 15 amino acids. In germline, CDR1 is DFQATT, CDR2 SNEGSKA (reference sequence). The V end lost 1 base, the J end lost 4 bases, and 14 bases lay between the germline ends.

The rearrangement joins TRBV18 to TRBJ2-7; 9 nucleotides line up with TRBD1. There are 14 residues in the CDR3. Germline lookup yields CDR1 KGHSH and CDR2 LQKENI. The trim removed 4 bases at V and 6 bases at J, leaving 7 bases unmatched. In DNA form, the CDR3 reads TGTGCCAGCTCACAACTGGGACAGGGCTCCGAGCAGTACTTC. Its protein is CASSQLGQGSEQYF.

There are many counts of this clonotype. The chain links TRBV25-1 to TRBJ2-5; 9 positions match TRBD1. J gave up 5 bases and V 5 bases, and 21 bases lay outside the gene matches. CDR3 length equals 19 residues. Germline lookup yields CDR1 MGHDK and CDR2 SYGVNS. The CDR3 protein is CASSQSVLRGQGGWETQYF. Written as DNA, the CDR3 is TGTGCCAGCAGTCAAAGTGTGCTTCGGGGACAGGGTGGTTGGGAGACCCAGTACTTC.

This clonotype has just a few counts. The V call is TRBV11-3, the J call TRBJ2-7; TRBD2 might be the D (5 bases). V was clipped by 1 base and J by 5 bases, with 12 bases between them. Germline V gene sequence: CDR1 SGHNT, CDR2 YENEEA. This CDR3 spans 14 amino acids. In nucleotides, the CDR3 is TGTGCCAGCAGCTTAGCGGAGGTCCCCCACGAGCAGTACTTC. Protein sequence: CASSLAEVPHEQYF.

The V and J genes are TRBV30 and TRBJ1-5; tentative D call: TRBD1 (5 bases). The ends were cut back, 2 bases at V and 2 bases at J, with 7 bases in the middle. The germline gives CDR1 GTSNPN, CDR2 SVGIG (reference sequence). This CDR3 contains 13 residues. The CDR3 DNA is TGTGCCTGGAGTTTACAGGGCAATCAGCCCCAGCATTTT. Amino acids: CAWSLQGNQPQHF.

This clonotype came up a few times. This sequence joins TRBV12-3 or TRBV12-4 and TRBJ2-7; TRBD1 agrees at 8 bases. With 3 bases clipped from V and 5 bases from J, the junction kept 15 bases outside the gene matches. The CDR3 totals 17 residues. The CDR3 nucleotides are TGTGCCAGCAGTTTTAATCTCCGGGTCAGGGGGCGGAACGAGCAGTACTTC. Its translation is CASSFNLRVRGRNEQYF.

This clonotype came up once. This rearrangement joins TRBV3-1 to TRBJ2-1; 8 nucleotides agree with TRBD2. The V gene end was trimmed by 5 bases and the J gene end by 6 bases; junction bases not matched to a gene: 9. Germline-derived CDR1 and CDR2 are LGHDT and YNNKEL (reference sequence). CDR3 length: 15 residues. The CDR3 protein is CASSESGSPVNEQFF. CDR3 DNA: TGTGCCAGCAGCGAAAGCGGGAGCCCCGTCAATGAGCAGTTCTTC.

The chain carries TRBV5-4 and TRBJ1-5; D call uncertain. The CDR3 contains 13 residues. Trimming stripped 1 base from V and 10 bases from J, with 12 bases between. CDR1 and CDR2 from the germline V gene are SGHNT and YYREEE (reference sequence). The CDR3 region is CASSLTGDGPQHF. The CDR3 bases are TGTGCCAGCAGCTTGACCGGGGATGGACCCCAGCATTTT.

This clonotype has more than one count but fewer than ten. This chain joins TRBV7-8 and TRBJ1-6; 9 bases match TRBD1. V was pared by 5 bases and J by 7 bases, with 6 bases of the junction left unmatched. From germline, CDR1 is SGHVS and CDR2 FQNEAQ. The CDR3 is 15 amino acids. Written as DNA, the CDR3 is TGTGCCAGCAGCCCTAGGACAGGGGAGAATTCACCCCTCCACTTT. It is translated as CASSPRTGENSPLHF.

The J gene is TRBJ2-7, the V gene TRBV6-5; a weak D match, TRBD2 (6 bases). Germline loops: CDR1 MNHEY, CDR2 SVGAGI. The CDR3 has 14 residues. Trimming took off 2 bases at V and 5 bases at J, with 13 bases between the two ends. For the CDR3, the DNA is TGTGCCAGCAGTTACAGGTCCAAGCGGGACGAGCAGTACTTC. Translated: CASSYRSKRDEQYF.

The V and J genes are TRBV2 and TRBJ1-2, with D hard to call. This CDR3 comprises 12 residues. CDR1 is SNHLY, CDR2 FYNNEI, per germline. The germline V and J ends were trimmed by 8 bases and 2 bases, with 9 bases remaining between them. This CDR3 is CASVTENYGYTF. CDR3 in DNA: TGTGCCAGCGTCACGGAAAACTATGGCTACACCTTC.

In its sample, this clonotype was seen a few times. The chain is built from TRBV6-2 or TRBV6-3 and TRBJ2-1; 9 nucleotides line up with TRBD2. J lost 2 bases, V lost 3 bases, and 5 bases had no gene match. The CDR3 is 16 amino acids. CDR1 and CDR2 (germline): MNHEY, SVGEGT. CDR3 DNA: TGTGCCAGCAGTTATACCGGGACTAGCCCCTACAATGAGCAGTTCTTC. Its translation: CASSYTGTSPYNEQFF.

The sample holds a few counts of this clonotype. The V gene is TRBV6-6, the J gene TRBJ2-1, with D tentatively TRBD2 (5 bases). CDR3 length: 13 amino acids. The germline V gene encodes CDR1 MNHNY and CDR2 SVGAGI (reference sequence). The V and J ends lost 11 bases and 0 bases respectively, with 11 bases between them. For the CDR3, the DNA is TGTGCCGAGGCGGGTAGCTCCTACAATGAGCAGTTCTTC. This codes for CAEAGSSYNEQFF.

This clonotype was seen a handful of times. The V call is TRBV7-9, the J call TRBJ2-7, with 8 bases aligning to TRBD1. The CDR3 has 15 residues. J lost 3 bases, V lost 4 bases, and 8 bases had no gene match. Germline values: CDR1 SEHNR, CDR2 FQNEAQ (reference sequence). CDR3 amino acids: CASSSPSGQGYEQYF. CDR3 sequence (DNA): TGTGCCAGCAGCTCGCCTAGTGGACAGGGCTACGAGCAGTACTTC.

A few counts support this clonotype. The CDR3 here is CASSQEGLENEQFF. The CDR3 DNA follows: TGTGCCAGCAGCCAGGAGGGACTAGAGAATGAGCAGTTCTTC. V is TRBV4-2 and J is TRBJ2-1, with 8 bases aligning to TRBD2. Germline CDR1 reads LGHNA; CDR2 reads YNFKEQ. This CDR3 comprises 14 residues. Trimming cost V 3 bases and J 7 bases; bases outside gene matches: 5.